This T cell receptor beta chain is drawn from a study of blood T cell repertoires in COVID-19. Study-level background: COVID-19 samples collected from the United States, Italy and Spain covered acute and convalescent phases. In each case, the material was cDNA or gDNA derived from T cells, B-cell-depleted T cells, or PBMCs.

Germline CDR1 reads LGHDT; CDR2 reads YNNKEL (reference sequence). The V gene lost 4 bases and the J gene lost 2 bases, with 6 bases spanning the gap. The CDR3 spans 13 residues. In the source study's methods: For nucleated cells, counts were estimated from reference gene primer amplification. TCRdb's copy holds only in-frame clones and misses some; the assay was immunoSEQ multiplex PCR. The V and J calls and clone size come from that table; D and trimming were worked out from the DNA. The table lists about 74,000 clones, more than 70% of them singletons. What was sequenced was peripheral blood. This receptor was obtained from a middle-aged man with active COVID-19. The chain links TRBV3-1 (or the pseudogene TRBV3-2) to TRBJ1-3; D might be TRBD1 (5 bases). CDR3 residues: CASSPTAGNTIYF. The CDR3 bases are TGTGCCAGCAGCCCGACAGCTGGAAACACCATATATTTT.